These 7 T cell receptor beta chains share one sample of origin, sequenced in a study of shared clonotypes between healthy human individuals (dated by TCRdb to the early 2020s). Libraries were prepared through the immunoSEQ multiplex PCR assay. This is the immuneACCESS table as TCRdb keeps it, with only in-frame sequences that have V and J called. A part of the clones is gone; compared with another copy, unresolved V genes explain less than half, and the rest is unexplained. In all, the sample holds some 2,000,000 clones, and roughly 95% of those were seen once. More than 0.1% of the sample comes from the top ten. Material for sequencing was naive CD4+ T cells sorted from blood. This specimen's cell subset or site label, per the study, means: CD45RA+ positively selected. The receptor set was obtained from a man younger than 35 in good health.

Concerning this clone itself: The same CDR3 arises from other DNA sequences in this sample as well. The rearrangement uses TRBV5-1 and TRBJ2-3; the D call may be TRBD1 or TRBD2 (5 bases each). The CDR3 covers 15 residues. Trimming shortened V by 2 bases and J by 0 bases, and 10 bases separated the two germline ends. Germline V gene sequence: CDR1 SGHRS, CDR2 YFSETQ. In nucleotides, the CDR3 is TGCGCCAGCAGCTTATGGGGGAGTAGCACAGATACGCAGTATTTT. It yields the protein CASSLWGSSTDTQYF. Together with reference TRBV5-1 and TRBJ2-3, the CDR3 gives the full variable domain: KAGVTQTPRYLIKTRGQQVTLSCSPISGHRSVSWYQQTPGQGLQFLFEYFSETQRNKGNFPGRFSGRQFSNSRSEMNVSTLELGDSALYLCASSLWGSSTDTQYFGPGTRLTVL.

The chain has TRBV7-2 and TRBJ2-5; D might be TRBD2 (6 bases). The CDR3 has 14 amino acids. The V end was cut by 1 base, the J end by 0 bases, with 6 bases between. CDR1 SGHTA and CDR2 FQGNSA come from the germline V gene. As DNA, the CDR3 is TGTGCCAGCAGCTTAGTAGCGGACCAAGAGACCCAGTACTTC. Protein product: CASSLVADQETQYF.

A remark on this clone: A single base separates this from a much larger clone, so it may be a read error. The V gene is TRBV4-1, the J gene TRBJ1-2; D ambiguous. Germline V CDR1 and CDR2: MGHRA, YSYEKL. The CDR3 is 16 amino acids. CDR3 nucleotides: TGCGCCAGCAGCCAAGACAGGTCCTCCGGGAACTATGGCTACGCCTTC. Translating gives CASSQDRSSGNYGYAF.

This sequence joins TRBV4-3 and TRBJ1-4; no clear D gene. V was shortened by 1 base and J by 6 bases, with 12 bases between the two germline ends. CDR1 is LGHNA, CDR2 YSLEER, per germline. The CDR3 sequence is 15 residues long. The CDR3 is CASSQGRAGDEKLFF. The CDR3 region has the DNA TGCGCCAGCAGCCAAGGAAGGGCCGGGGATGAAAAACTGTTTTTT.

For this clone: Additional DNA sequences in this sample encode the identical CDR3. The chain couples TRBV7-2 to TRBJ2-3, with D possibly being TRBD1 (6 bases). Germline CDR1 is SGHTA and CDR2 is FQGNSA. Trimming took off 4 bases at V and 0 bases at J, with 8 bases between the two ends. The CDR3 runs to 14 residues. The CDR3 nucleotides are TGTGCCAGCAGCTCACAGGGTAGCACAGATACGCAGTATTTT. Translated: CASSSQGSTDTQYF.

The CDR3, as DNA: TGCAGTGCTAGACTTGGGCAGCCCCAGCATTTT. Translating gives CSARLGQPQHF. V gene TRBV20-1 combines with J gene TRBJ1-5, with D hard to call. The germline V gene has CDR1 DFQATT and CDR2 SNEGSKA (reference sequence). The CDR3 sequence is 11 residues long. The V and J ends lost 2 bases and 7 bases respectively, with 6 bases between them.

The chain couples TRBV30 to TRBJ1-5; D call uncertain. CDR1 is GTSNPN and CDR2 is SVGIG in the germline V gene (reference sequence). This CDR3 region has 15 residues. V was pared by 5 bases and J by 2 bases, with 16 bases between. Here the CDR3 DNA reads TGTGCCTGGTCTCGAACAAGGGATGGCAATCAGCCCCAGCATTTT. Its translation is CAWSRTRDGNQPQHF.